The 21 T cell receptor beta chains reported below all come from one sample, sequenced in a study of T cell responses to AZD1222 COVID-19 vaccine. The repertoire was sequenced with immunoSEQ multiplex PCR; TCRdb's copy has only in-frame clones and lacks some. Of over 140,000 clones listed, about 92% are singletons. Sample: peripheral blood, taken 28 days after the second AZD1222 dose. All receptors derive from an adult who received the AZD1222 COVID-19 vaccine.

This rearrangement joins TRBV14 to TRBJ2-2; TRBD1 matches 7 bases. V trimming: 0 bases; J trimming: 6 bases; junction bases outside the gene matches: 13. Germline V lookup: CDR1 SGHDN, CDR2 FVKESK. This CDR3 has 18 residues. The chain's CDR3 is CASSQDLGGPGVSGELFF. The DNA of the CDR3 is TGTGCCAGCAGCCAAGATTTAGGGGGCCCCGGAGTATCCGGGGAGCTGTTTTTT.

This chain uses TRBV5-1 with TRBJ1-3; D not certain. Germline V gene lookup returns CDR1 SGHRS and CDR2 YFSETQ. The CDR3 extends over 15 amino acids. V shed 1 base and J shed 4 bases, with 12 bases lying between them. The CDR3 region has the DNA TGCGCCAGCAGCTTGCCAGCCCCGGGGGGAAACACCATATATTTT. It is translated as CASSLPAPGGNTIYF.

This chain joins TRBV6-5 and TRBJ2-7; tentative D call: TRBD2 (5 bases). Trimming left V 5 bases short and J 7 bases short, with 15 bases between. The V gene's germline CDR1 is MNHEY and CDR2 SVGAGI. This CDR3 has 13 amino acids. CDR3 residues: CASSTGSVSEQYF. The CDR3 DNA reads as TGTGCCAGCAGTACGGGAAGTGTCTCTGAGCAGTACTTC.

This chain joins TRBV27 and TRBJ1-6, with a possible D match to TRBD1 (6 bases). Germline CDR1 MNHEY, CDR2 SMNVEV (reference sequence). Trimming removed 3 bases at V and 3 bases at J, with 15 bases between. The CDR3 is 17 residues long. The CDR3, as DNA: TGTGCCAGCAGTTTTGGAAGGGGGGCCCTCTATAATTCACCCCTCCACTTT. Amino acids: CASSFGRGALYNSPLHF.

The chain recombines TRBV30 with TRBJ1-1; D possibly corresponds to TRBD1 (6 bases). The CDR3 sequence is 13 residues long. The germline V and J ends were trimmed by 2 bases and 6 bases, with 13 bases remaining between them. Per the germline V gene, CDR1 is GTSNPN and CDR2 is SVGIG (reference sequence). CDR3 coding DNA: TGTGCCTGGAGTACAGGGTTTCGCGCTGAAGCTTTCTTT. As protein: CAWSTGFRAEAFF. Supplemented by reference TRBV30 and TRBJ1-1, the full variable domain reads SQTIHQWPATLVQPVGSPLSLECTVEGTSNPNLYWYRQAAGRGLQLLFYSVGIGQISSEVPQNLSASRPQDRQFILSSKKLLLSDSGFYLCAWSTGFRAEAFFGQGTRLTVV.

The chain joins TRBV7-2 to TRBJ2-7; 8 nucleotides line up with TRBD1. CDR3 size: 14 residues. Germline V gives CDR1 SGHTA, CDR2 FQGNSA. J gave up 3 bases and V 5 bases, and 6 bases lay outside the gene matches. Written as DNA, the CDR3 is TGTGCCAGCAGCACCGGACAGGGAATCTACGAGCAGTACTTC. Translating gives CASSTGQGIYEQYF. Looking up the rest from reference TRBV7-2 and TRBJ2-7 gives the full variable domain: GAGVSQSPSNKVTEKGKDVELRCDPISGHTALYWYRQSLGQGLEFLIYFQGNSAPDKSGLPSDRFSAERTGGSVSTLTIQRTQQEDSAVYLCASSTGQGIYEQYFGPGTRLTVT.

The chain has TRBV12-3 or TRBV12-4 and TRBJ1-5; D uncertain. There are 13 residues in the CDR3. The V and J ends lost 3 bases and 9 bases respectively, with 12 bases between them. The CDR3 here is CASSFSGKGPQHF. The DNA for the CDR3 is TGTGCCAGCAGTTTCTCGGGGAAAGGGCCCCAGCATTTT.

J is TRBJ2-5 and V is TRBV5-1; D may be TRBD1 or TRBD2 (5 bases each). The V gene lost 2 bases and the J gene lost 1 base, with 21 bases spanning the gap. Per the germline V gene, CDR1 is SGHRS and CDR2 is YFSETQ. The length of the CDR3 is 18 residues. CDR3 sequence: CASSLSGRGAGLQETQYF. CDR3 DNA: TGCGCCAGCAGCTTATCCGGCAGAGGGGCGGGCCTCCAAGAGACCCAGTACTTC.

The chain employs TRBV29-1 and TRBJ2-1; possibly TRBD1 for D (6 bases). With 8 bases removed from V and 3 bases from J, the gap between germline ends came to 14 bases. This CDR3 spans 13 amino acids. Germline values: CDR1 SQVTM, CDR2 ANQGSEA. CDR3: CSFVNRDYNEQFF. In DNA form, the CDR3 reads TGCAGCTTCGTTAACAGGGACTACAATGAGCAGTTCTTC.

The V and J genes are TRBV4-2 and TRBJ2-7; D may match TRBD1 or TRBD2 (7 bases each). Germline loops: CDR1 LGHNA, CDR2 YNFKEQ. The CDR3 is made up of 14 amino acids. The V and J ends lost 3 bases and 5 bases respectively, with 14 bases between them. The chain's CDR3 is CASSQAGGDHEQYF. The CDR3 DNA reads as TGTGCCAGCAGCCAGGCAGGGGGGGACCACGAGCAGTACTTC.

This rearrangement joins TRBV7-6 to TRBJ1-6; TRBD1 agrees at 7 bases. V was clipped by 6 bases and J by 7 bases; unmatched bases: 6. CDR3 length equals 14 residues. Per germline, CDR1 SGHVS and CDR2 FNYEAQ. This CDR3 reads CASSSTGENSPLHF. CDR3 nucleotide sequence: TGTGCCAGCAGTTCCACAGGGGAAAATTCACCCCTCCACTTT.

This sequence joins TRBV7-2 and TRBJ2-5; D remains ambiguous. Trimming stripped 2 bases from V and 2 bases from J, with 6 bases between. The CDR3 is made up of 13 amino acids. Germline CDR1 reads SGHTA; CDR2 reads FQGNSA. The CDR3: CASSLLRQETQYF. The CDR3 DNA reads TGTGCCAGCAGCTTACTCAGACAAGAGACCCAGTACTTC. The whole variable domain, remainder taken from reference TRBV7-2 and TRBJ2-5, is GAGVSQSPSNKVTEKGKDVELRCDPISGHTALYWYRQSLGQGLEFLIYFQGNSAPDKSGLPSDRFSAERTGGSVSTLTIQRTQQEDSAVYLCASSLLRQETQYFGPGTRLLVL.

The rearrangement joins TRBV6-1 to TRBJ2-6, with 9 bases aligning to TRBD2. Germline CDR1 is MNHNS and CDR2 is SASEGT. The CDR3 consists of 18 residues. The ends lost 3 bases at V and 3 bases at J; junction bases unmatched: 9. The chain's CDR3 is CASSDEAGGLFGANVLTF. The CDR3 nucleotides are TGTGCCAGCAGTGATGAGGCGGGAGGGCTTTTTGGGGCCAACGTCCTGACTTTC.

The chain employs TRBV28 and TRBJ2-7; TRBD2 matches 10 bases. After removal of 3 bases from V and 1 base from J, the junction contained 6 bases not matched to a gene. Germline CDR1 and CDR2: MDHEN and SYDVKM. This CDR3 has 16 amino acids. The CDR3, as DNA: TGTGCCAGCAGTTTCTCCGTAGCGGGAGGTTCCTACGAGCAGTACTTC. Translating it yields CASSFSVAGGSYEQYF.

Only one count was recorded for this clone. V usage is TRBV5-1 and J usage is TRBJ2-1; D uncertain. Per germline, CDR1 SGHRS and CDR2 YFSETQ. The length of the CDR3 is 13 residues. V lost 5 bases and J 8 bases, leaving 14 bases between the germline ends. CDR3: CASSLLGFDEQFF. CDR3 coding DNA: TGCGCCAGCAGTTTGTTAGGATTCGATGAGCAGTTCTTC.

The chain links TRBV5-4 to TRBJ2-7, with a weak D call TRBD2 (5 bases). CDR1 and CDR2 from the germline V gene are SGHNT and YYREEE (reference sequence). The length of the CDR3 is 14 residues. V gave up 3 bases and J gave up 6 bases, with 16 bases separating them. CDR3 amino acids: CASSSSGGLSEQYF. CDR3 nucleotide sequence: TGTGCCAGCAGCTCCTCCGGCGGGCTGAGCGAGCAGTACTTC.

The V call is TRBV28, the J call TRBJ1-2; 7 bases align to TRBD1. This CDR3 spans 17 amino acids. After removal of 2 bases from V and 4 bases from J, the junction contained 13 bases not matched to a gene. The germline V gene encodes CDR1 MDHEN and CDR2 SYDVKM. Here the CDR3 reads CASSLHADRSYSYGYTF. The CDR3 DNA is TGTGCCAGCAGTTTACACGCGGACAGGTCCTACTCCTATGGCTACACCTTC.

The chain employs TRBV7-2 and TRBJ2-1; perhaps TRBD2 as D (6 bases). Trimming cost V 1 base and J 0 bases, with 19 bases left between them. Germline V CDR1 and CDR2: SGHTA, FQGNSA. The CDR3 sequence is 19 residues long. CDR3 nucleotide sequence: TGTGCCAGCAGCTTAGGGGGGACCGGGACTCTCAGCTCCTACAATGAGCAGTTCTTC. Its protein is CASSLGGTGTLSSYNEQFF.

CDR3 sequence reads: CASSQGAGAREQYF. CDR3 nucleotides: TGTGCCAGCAGCCAAGGGGCGGGAGCACGGGAGCAGTACTTC. The chain links TRBV3-1 (or the pseudogene TRBV3-2) to TRBJ2-7; 7 nucleotides align to TRBD2. From germline, CDR1 is LGHDT and CDR2 YNNKEL (reference sequence). J gave up 7 bases and V 1 base, and 7 bases lay outside the gene matches. This CDR3 region has 14 residues.

The chain employs TRBV9 and TRBJ1-3; D possibly corresponds to TRBD1 (6 bases). The CDR3 runs 15 residues. Trimming took 4 bases from V and 3 from J, leaving 14 bases between them. The germline V gene has CDR1 SGDLS and CDR2 YYNGEE. The DNA of the CDR3 is TGTGCCAGCAGCACATCAGGGGCGGGTGGAAACACCATATATTTT. It specifies CASSTSGAGGNTIYF.

In its sample, this clone was seen a few times. In the same sample, other DNA sequences code for this CDR3. This chain uses TRBV5-1 with TRBJ1-2, with a possible D match to TRBD1 (6 bases). The V and J ends lost 3 bases and 8 bases respectively, with 14 bases between them. This CDR3 region has 13 residues. Germline assignment: CDR1 SGHRS and CDR2 YFSETQ. The chain's CDR3 is CASSSQGEGGYTF. As DNA, the CDR3 is TGCGCCAGCAGCTCACAGGGAGAAGGCGGCTACACCTTC. Combining the CDR3 with reference TRBV5-1 and TRBJ1-2 gives the whole variable domain KAGVTQTPRYLIKTRGQQVTLSCSPISGHRSVSWYQQTPGQGLQFLFEYFSETQRNKGNFPGRFSGRQFSNSRSEMNVSTLELGDSALYLCASSSQGEGGYTFGSGTRLTVV.